This TCR beta chain was documented in a study of T cells in localized non-small cell lung cancer. Study-level points and caveats: Adjacent lung held a median around 56 of the top 100 tumor clones. Tumor showed lower T cell clonality than uninvolved adjacent lung, where it was highest.

Profiling relied on immunoSEQ multiplex PCR, and the TCRdb table lists in-frame clones only, not all of them. The data contain tens of thousands of clones, 86% of them seen just once; the ten biggest clones take up 15% to 20%. The CDR3 is 16 amino acids. Germline CDR1 reads SGHNT; CDR2 reads YENEEA. Trimming pared 5 bases from V and 2 bases from J, leaving 17 bases between. A note on this clone: The antigen is undetermined.

This chain links TRBV11-3 with TRBJ2-3, with D perhaps matching TRBD2 (5 bases). The clonotype was recovered from a male donor at least 60 years old with stage III squamous cell lung carcinoma. Source: peripheral blood, taken before any cancer treatment. In nucleotides, the CDR3 is TGTGCCAGCAGCCCCCGTGCGGCCGACTACACAGATACGCAGTATTTT. This codes for CASSPRAADYTDTQYF.